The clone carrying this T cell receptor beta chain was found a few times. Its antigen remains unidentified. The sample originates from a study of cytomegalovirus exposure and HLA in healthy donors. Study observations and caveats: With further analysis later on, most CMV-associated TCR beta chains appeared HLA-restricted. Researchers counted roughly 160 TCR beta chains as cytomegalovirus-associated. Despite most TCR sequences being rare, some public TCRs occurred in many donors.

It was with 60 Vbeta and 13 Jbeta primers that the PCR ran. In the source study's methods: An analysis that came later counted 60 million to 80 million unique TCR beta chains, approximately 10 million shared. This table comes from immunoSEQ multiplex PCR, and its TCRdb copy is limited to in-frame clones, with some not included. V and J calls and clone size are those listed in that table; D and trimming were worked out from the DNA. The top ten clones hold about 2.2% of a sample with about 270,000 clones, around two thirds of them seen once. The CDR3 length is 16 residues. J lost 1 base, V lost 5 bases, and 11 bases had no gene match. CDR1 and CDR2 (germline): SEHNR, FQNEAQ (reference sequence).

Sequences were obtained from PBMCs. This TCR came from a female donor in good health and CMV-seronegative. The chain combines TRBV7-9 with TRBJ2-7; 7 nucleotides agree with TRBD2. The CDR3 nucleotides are TGTGCCAGCAGCGTCACTACGGGACTACGATCCTACGAGCAGTACTTC. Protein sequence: CASSVTTGLRSYEQYF.